The 25 T cell receptor beta chains given below trace back to one sample, sequenced in a study of shared clonotypes between healthy human individuals. The repertoire was sequenced with immunoSEQ multiplex PCR; TCRdb's copy has only in-frame clones and lacks some. The sample records about 710,000 clones, 72% being singletons. The sample was memory CD4+ T cells sorted from blood. Documented subset: CD45RA-negative fraction. Receptor source: a woman aged 25 to 39 in good health.

The chain recombines TRBV7-2 with TRBJ2-5, with 9 nucleotides matching TRBD2. The CDR3 sequence is 15 residues long. With 5 bases clipped from V and 7 bases from J, the junction kept 11 bases outside the gene matches. CDR1 is SGHTA, CDR2 FQGNSA, per germline. The CDR3 sequence: CASSPASAGGGTQYF. The CDR3 coding sequence is TGTGCCAGCAGCCCTGCCTCAGCGGGAGGCGGGACCCAGTACTTC.

The J gene is TRBJ2-6, the V gene TRBV19, with D possibly being TRBD1 (6 bases). Germline values: CDR1 LNHDA, CDR2 SQIVND (reference sequence). V lost 7 bases, J lost 2 bases, and 12 bases lay in between. CDR3 length equals 15 residues. CDR3: CASTLQGPGANVLTF. In nucleotides, the CDR3 is TGTGCCAGTACTCTACAGGGCCCTGGGGCCAACGTCCTGACTTTC.

J is TRBJ2-7 and V is TRBV5-1; D may be TRBD1 or TRBD2 (6 bases each). The CDR3 covers 16 residues. Germline lookup yields CDR1 SGHRS and CDR2 YFSETQ. V was shortened by 4 bases and J by 2 bases, with 19 bases between the two germline ends. The CDR3 DNA follows: TGCGCCAGCAGCCAAGGATCGTGGGGGGCTCCCTACGAGCAGTACTTC. Its protein is CASSQGSWGAPYEQYF.

CDR3: CASSLTLGQGASFNTGELFF. The CDR3 DNA reads as TGTGCCAGCTCACTTACTCTGGGACAGGGCGCTTCATTCAACACCGGGGAGCTGTTTTTT. The chain has TRBV18 and TRBJ2-2, with TRBD1 identical over 9 bases. Looked up from germline, CDR1 is KGHSH and CDR2 is LQKENI. This CDR3 has 20 residues. V dropped 4 bases and J dropped 2; count of bases not matched to a gene: 17.

There are a few counts of this clone. The chain couples TRBV5-5 to TRBJ2-2, with 7 positions matching TRBD2. The ends lost 5 bases at V and 1 base at J; junction bases unmatched: 5. CDR1 and CDR2 from the germline V gene are SGHKS and YYEKEE (reference sequence). The CDR3 totals 15 residues. The CDR3 here is CASRGGRVNTGELFF. CDR3 coding DNA: TGTGCCAGCAGGGGAGGGCGCGTGAACACCGGGGAGCTGTTTTTT.

This clone was observed at least ten times. The chain carries TRBV29-1 and TRBJ1-2, with D possibly matching TRBD1 (6 bases). The V end was cut by 3 bases, the J end by 8 bases, with 10 bases between. This CDR3 is built from 11 residues. Germline CDR1 SQVTM, CDR2 ANQGSEA. CDR3 in amino acids: CSVDGGGGYTF. CDR3 bases: TGCAGCGTTGATGGGGGCGGAGGCTACACCTTC.

The chain joins TRBV27 to TRBJ2-5; a possible D gene is TRBD1 (5 bases). The CDR3 is 13 amino acids. Germline CDR1 reads MNHEY; CDR2 reads SMNVEV (reference sequence). V shed 4 bases and J shed 5 bases, with 11 bases lying between them. The CDR3 DNA is TGTGCCAGCAGTTGGTCAGGGTCCGAGACCCAGTACTTC. It codes for CASSWSGSETQYF.

The chain couples TRBV6-1 to TRBJ2-3; possibly TRBD1 for D (5 bases). Looked up from germline, CDR1 is MNHNS and CDR2 is SASEGT. The CDR3 consists of 12 residues. V lost 11 bases and J lost 0, with 9 bases in between. The CDR3 DNA follows: TGTGCCTTCAAGGGGAGCACAGATACGCAGTATTTT. Its translation: CAFKGSTDTQYF.

The V gene is TRBV6-5, the J gene TRBJ1-3, with D perhaps TRBD1 (6 bases). The CDR3 covers 16 residues. The ends were cut back, 2 bases at V and 0 bases at J, with 11 bases in the middle. Germline V gene lookup returns CDR1 MNHEY and CDR2 SVGAGI. CDR3: CASSYTRTASGNTIYF. CDR3 nucleotides: TGTGCCAGCAGTTACACCAGGACAGCCTCTGGAAACACCATATATTTT.

This clone was counted once. V and J are TRBV27 and TRBJ1-2, with D perhaps matching TRBD1 (5 bases). V was pared by 3 bases and J by 6 bases, with 17 bases between. Germline loops: CDR1 MNHEY, CDR2 SMNVEV (reference sequence). CDR3 length equals 15 residues. The CDR3 here is CASSFLTTGTDGYTF. CDR3 bases: TGTGCCAGCAGTTTCTTAACCACCGGGACGGATGGCTACACCTTC.

This chain connects TRBV28 to TRBJ2-1, with 10 positions matching TRBD2. This CDR3 is built from 15 residues. Germline V gene data show CDR1 as MDHEN and CDR2 as SYDVKM. The J segment lost 2 bases and the V segment lost 5 bases, leaving 3 bases of the junction unmatched. Here the CDR3 DNA reads TGTGCCAGCAGTCTCCTAGCGGGGGCCTACAATGAGCAGTTCTTC. Translating gives CASSLLAGAYNEQFF.

The DNA of the CDR3 is TGTGCCAGCGGGCCTCGGACAGGGCGCACAGATACGCAGTATTTT. It yields the protein CASGPRTGRTDTQYF. J is TRBJ2-3 and V is TRBV5-4, with TRBD1 matching over 8 bases. The V and J ends lost 7 bases and 1 base, in that order; junction bases with no gene match: 8. There are 15 residues in the CDR3. Germline V gene lookup returns CDR1 SGHNT and CDR2 YYREEE (reference sequence).

The rearrangement uses TRBV7-9 and TRBJ2-7, with D tentatively TRBD1 (6 bases). The CDR3 consists of 14 residues. The V end was cut by 7 bases, the J end by 0 bases, with 13 bases between. In germline, CDR1 is SEHNR, CDR2 FQNEAQ (reference sequence). In DNA form, the CDR3 reads TGTGCCAGCAACCGGGACATGAGCTCCTACGAGCAGTACTTC. This codes for CASNRDMSSYEQYF.

This chain connects TRBV5-1 to TRBJ2-5; D tentatively reads TRBD1 or TRBD2 (5 bases each). This CDR3 is built from 13 residues. The germline V and J ends were trimmed by 5 bases and 2 bases, with 10 bases remaining between them. CDR1 SGHRS and CDR2 YFSETQ come from the germline V gene. CDR3 region: CASSWDGQETQYF. The DNA for the CDR3 is TGCGCCAGCAGTTGGGACGGACAAGAGACCCAGTACTTC.

The chain recombines TRBV6-4 with TRBJ2-4; 11 bases line up with TRBD2. Germline values: CDR1 MRHNA, CDR2 SNTAGT. The CDR3 sequence is 17 residues long. V lost 0 bases, J lost 2 bases, and 3 bases stayed unmatched. CDR3 loop: CASSDSASGRPKNIQYF. The CDR3 region has the DNA TGTGCCAGCAGTGACTCGGCTAGCGGGAGGCCCAAAAACATTCAGTACTTC.

This chain connects TRBV10-3 to TRBJ2-1, with 11 nucleotides matching TRBD2. The CDR3 extends over 16 amino acids. Per germline, CDR1 ENHRY and CDR2 SYGVKD. Germline trimming cut 5 bases from V and 9 bases from J; bases unmatched to any gene: 12. The CDR3 region has the DNA TGTGCCATCAGTACCCAGACTAGCGGGGAGAGGGGTGAGCAGTTCTTC. This gives the protein CAISTQTSGERGEQFF.

V and J are TRBV9 and TRBJ1-5; TRBD1 matches at 8 bases. Germline CDR1 and CDR2: SGDLS and YYNGEE. There are 13 residues in the CDR3. The J segment lost 10 bases and the V segment lost 0 bases, leaving 3 bases of the junction unmatched. The CDR3 nucleotides are TGTGCCAGCAGCGTAGCCGACAGGGGACCCCAGCATTTT. Its protein product is CASSVADRGPQHF.

The chain combines TRBV6-1 with TRBJ2-3; TRBD2 is a possible D gene (6 bases). V was pared by 5 bases and J by 0 bases, with 9 bases between. The CDR3 totals 14 residues. Germline assignment: CDR1 MNHNS and CDR2 SASEGT. The CDR3 sequence: CASSSGESTDTQYF. For the CDR3, the DNA is TGTGCCAGCAGTTCGGGGGAAAGCACAGATACGCAGTATTTT.

This chain joins TRBV2 and TRBJ2-1, with D uncertain. CDR3 length: 14 residues. Trimming cost V 4 bases and J 5 bases, with 12 bases left between them. Germline CDR1 is SNHLY and CDR2 is FYNNEI. The CDR3 reads CASSVVGFNNEQFF. For the CDR3, the DNA is TGTGCCAGCAGTGTCGTTGGGTTCAACAATGAGCAGTTCTTC.

The chain couples TRBV5-6 to TRBJ2-1, with D perhaps being TRBD1 or TRBD2 (6 bases each). Trimming removed 5 bases at V and 8 bases at J, with 17 bases between. This CDR3 spans 14 amino acids. The germline V gene encodes CDR1 SGHDT and CDR2 YYEEEE. The CDR3 protein is CASSIGFRGDEQFF. The CDR3 DNA sequence: TGTGCCAGCAGTATCGGGTTTAGGGGGGATGAGCAGTTCTTC.

As concerns this clone: Additional DNA sequences in this sample encode the identical CDR3. CDR3 sequence (DNA): TGTGCCAGCTCCGGACAGGATAAATGGTATGGCTACACCTTC. Translating gives CASSGQDKWYGYTF. The V call is TRBV2, the J call TRBJ1-2, with 7 nucleotides matching TRBD1. There are 14 residues in the CDR3. J lost 5 bases, V lost 8 bases, and 11 bases had no gene match. The V gene's germline CDR1 is SNHLY and CDR2 FYNNEI.

This clone appeared a few times. The rearrangement joins TRBV5-4 to TRBJ2-3; TRBD2 matches 7 bases. Germline CDR1 SGHNT, CDR2 YYREEE (reference sequence). The CDR3 spans 15 residues. The V segment lost 0 bases and the J segment 6 bases; nucleotides outside the gene matches: 7. The CDR3: CASSLGGGPGDTQYF. The CDR3 DNA reads TGTGCCAGCAGCTTGGGGGGAGGGCCAGGGGATACGCAGTATTTT.

The rearrangement links TRBV7-9 to TRBJ2-2; D unresolved. The CDR3 covers 12 residues. In germline, CDR1 is SEHNR, CDR2 FQNEAQ (reference sequence). V shed 1 base and J shed 7 bases, with 4 bases lying between them. In nucleotides, the CDR3 is TGTGCCAGCAGCTTAGGCCACGGGGAGCTGTTTTTT. Protein sequence: CASSLGHGELFF.

This chain connects TRBV4-1 to TRBJ2-1; 13 bases align to TRBD2. The CDR3 is made up of 18 amino acids. The junction had 8 bases not matched to a gene; V was cut back by 6 bases and J by 0 bases. Germline values: CDR1 MGHRA, CDR2 YSYEKL. CDR3 loop: CASRGLAGAGSSYNEQFF. The CDR3 bases are TGCGCCAGCAGAGGACTAGCGGGAGCTGGGAGCTCCTACAATGAGCAGTTCTTC.

V and J are TRBV5-1 and TRBJ1-2, with D possibly being TRBD1 (6 bases). Trimming pared 0 bases from V and 2 bases from J, leaving 11 bases between. CDR3 size: 15 residues. Per the germline V gene, CDR1 is SGHRS and CDR2 is YFSETQ. CDR3 in DNA: TGCGCCAGCAGCTTGGTTTGGGGGGCCAACTATGGCTACACCTTC. Protein: CASSLVWGANYGYTF.